Reported below is one T cell receptor (beta chain). Its antigen is currently unknown. The CDR3 consists of 15 residues. The V gene lost 1 base and the J gene lost 5 bases, with 15 bases spanning the gap. Looked up from germline, CDR1 is MNHEY and CDR2 is SVGEGT. This sample is drawn from a study of CD8 T cells in ankylosing spondylitis. TCRdb reprocessed the 5' RACE reads with MiXCR, giving one entry per CDR3 protein. The sample records under 150,000 distinct CDR3 sequences, over 7% being singletons. Overall study findings and caveats: Reports say disease-linked clones showed up significantly more in matched ankylosing spondylitis synovial fluid. Prior literature has documented some motif variants in synovial fluid and blood from reactive arthritis. Roughly eight highly homologous variants made up a TCR beta motif that seemed to typify ankylosing spondylitis blood.

This TCR came from a male donor with ankylosing spondylitis or in good health (not recorded which). The V and J genes are TRBV6-2 or TRBV6-3 and TRBJ2-7, with a tentative D call TRBD2 (6 bases). Sequencing was done on a sample of blood, either unsorted or a sorted T cell fraction (not recorded which). The CDR3 spells CASSYLAGGADEQYF. CDR3 DNA sequence: TGTGCCAGCAGTTACTTGGCCGGGGGAGCGGACGAGCAGTACTTC.